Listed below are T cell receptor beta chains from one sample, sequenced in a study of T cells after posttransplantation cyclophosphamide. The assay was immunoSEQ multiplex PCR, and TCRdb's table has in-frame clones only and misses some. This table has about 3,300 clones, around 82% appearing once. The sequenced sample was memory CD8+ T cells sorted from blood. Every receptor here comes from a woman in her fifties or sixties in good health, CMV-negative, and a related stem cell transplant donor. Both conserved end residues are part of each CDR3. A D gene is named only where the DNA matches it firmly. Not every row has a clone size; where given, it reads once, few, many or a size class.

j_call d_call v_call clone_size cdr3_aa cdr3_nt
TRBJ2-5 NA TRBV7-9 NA CASIRSGEETQYF TGTGCCAGCATACGTAGCGGCGAAGAGACCCAGTACTTC
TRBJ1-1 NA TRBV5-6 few CASSPNGITEAFF TGTGCCAGCAGCCCGAACGGTATCACTGAAGCTTTCTTT
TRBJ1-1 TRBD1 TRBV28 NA CASSLLQGAHPKNTEAFF TGTGCCAGCAGTTTACTCCAGGGGGCGCACCCAAAGAACACTGAAGCTTTCTTT
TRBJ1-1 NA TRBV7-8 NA CASRQPRRGVMNTEAFF TGTGCCAGCAGACAACCTCGGCGGGGAGTCATGAACACTGAAGCTTTCTTT
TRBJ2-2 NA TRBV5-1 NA CASSLAGTGELFF TGCGCCAGCAGCTTGGCCGGGACCGGGGAGCTGTTTTTT
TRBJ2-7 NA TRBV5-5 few CASSFVTGPYEQYF TGTGCCAGCAGCTTCGTTACAGGCCCCTACGAGCAGTACTTC
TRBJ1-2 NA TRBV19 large CASSPDQVYGYTF TGTGCCAGTAGCCCTGATCAGGTCTATGGCTACACCTTC
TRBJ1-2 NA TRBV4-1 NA CASSQKYGYGYTF TGCGCCAGCAGCCAAAAGTACGGCTATGGCTACACCTTC
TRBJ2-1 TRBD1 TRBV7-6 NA CASSYKTGGAYNEQFF TGTGCCAGCAGCTATAAGACAGGGGGCGCCTACAATGAGCAGTTCTTC
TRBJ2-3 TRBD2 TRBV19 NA CASSQRERGGLDTQYF TGTGCCAGTAGCCAGAGAGAGCGGGGAGGATTAGATACGCAGTATTTT
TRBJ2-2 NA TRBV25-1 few CASSVVGFNRGAVF TGTGCCAGCAGTGTAGTAGGCTTTAACCGGGGAGCTGTTTTT
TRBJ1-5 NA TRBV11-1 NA CASSLSQPGNQPQHF TGTGCCAGCAGCTTATCACAGCCGGGCAATCAGCCCCAGCATTTT
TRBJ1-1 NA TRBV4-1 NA CASSPSGAQNTEAFF TGCGCCAGCAGCCCTTCAGGGGCTCAGAACACTGAAGCTTTCTTT
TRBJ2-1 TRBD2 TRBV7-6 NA CASSPGRTSVHNEQFF TGTGCCAGCAGCCCCGGGAGGACTAGCGTCCACAATGAGCAGTTCTTC
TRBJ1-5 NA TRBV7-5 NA CASSPTTAGSQPQHF TGTGCCAGCAGCCCCACCACGGCAGGTTCACAGCCCCAGCATTTT
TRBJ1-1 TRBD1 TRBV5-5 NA CASASRDREAFF TGTGCCAGCGCTTCGAGGGACAGAGAAGCTTTCTTT
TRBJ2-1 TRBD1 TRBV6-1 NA CASSEDRGFFNEQFF TGTGCCAGCAGTGAGGACAGGGGGTTTTTTAATGAGCAGTTCTTC
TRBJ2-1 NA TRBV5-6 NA CASTPGSAYNEQFF TGTGCCAGCACTCCAGGGTCAGCCTACAATGAGCAGTTCTTC
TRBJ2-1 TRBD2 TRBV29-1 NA CSVEMGLAVLSYNEQFF TGCAGCGTTGAAATGGGACTAGCGGTTCTCTCCTACAATGAGCAGTTCTTC
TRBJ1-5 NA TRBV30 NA CACGINQPQHF TGTGCCTGCGGGATTAATCAGCCCCAGCATTTT
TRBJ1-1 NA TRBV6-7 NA CASSDTYGHYVDTEAFF TGTGCCAGCAGTGATACGTACGGACACTATGTCGACACTGAAGCTTTCTTT
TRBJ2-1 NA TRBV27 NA CASSLSVSPYNEQFF TGTGCCAGCAGTTTATCGGTTAGCCCATACAATGAGCAGTTCTTC
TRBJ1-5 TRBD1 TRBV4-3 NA CASSPGTGISNQPQHF TGCGCCAGCAGCCCCGGGACAGGGATCTCCAATCAGCCCCAGCATTTT
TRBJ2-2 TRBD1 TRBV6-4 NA CASSDTTGAGELFF TGTGCCAGCAGTGACACGACAGGGGCCGGGGAGCTGTTTTTT
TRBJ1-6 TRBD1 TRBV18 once CASSPEKGAKYNSPLHF TGTGCCAGCTCACCCGAAAAGGGGGCAAAGTATAATTCCCCCCTCCACTTT